Sequencing of this TCR beta chain was carried out in a study of sequential checkpoint blockade in melanoma. At the level of the study: After both sequences, patients received maintenance nivolumab.

Germline values: CDR1 SGHDT, CDR2 YYEEEE. Unmatched junction bases numbered 7, after V lost 4 bases and J lost 4 bases. The CDR3 covers 14 residues. The treatment denotes: randomized to nivolumab then ipilimumab (arm A) or the reverse (arm B). Patients had received no earlier DNA-damaging chemotherapy. The repertoire was sequenced with immunoSEQ multiplex PCR; TCRdb's copy has only in-frame clones and lacks some. The sample holds 17,000 or so clones, approximately 70% seen once. This sequence joins TRBV5-6 and TRBJ1-2, with TRBD1 identical over 7 bases. The specimen comprised CD8+ T cells sorted from blood (inferred from file names), sampled from a patient given nivolumab and ipilimumab in sequence. This TCR was sampled from a human donor with melanoma. In DNA form, the CDR3 reads TGTGCCAGCAGCACTGGACAGGCTTTCTATGGCTACACCTTC. It is translated as CASSTGQAFYGYTF. The entire variable domain, with the rest obtained from reference TRBV5-6 and TRBJ1-2, is as follows: DAGVTQSPTHLIKTRGQQVTLRCSPKSGHDTVSWYQQALGQGPQFIFQYYEEEERQRGNFPDRFSGHQFPNYSSELNVNALLLGDSALYLCASSTGQAFYGYTFGSGTRLTVV.